This T cell receptor beta chain was profiled in a study of blood T cell repertoires in COVID-19. Germline V gene data show CDR1 as SGHDT and CDR2 as YYEEEE. The CDR3 contains 15 residues. V was cut by 2 bases and J by 8 bases, with 18 bases left in between. The sample holds one count of this clone. The protocol was immunoSEQ multiplex PCR, while the TCRdb copy is restricted to in-frame clones and leaves out a portion. Here the sample spans hundreds of thousands of clones, 65% to 80% being singletons. What was sequenced was peripheral blood. The TCR was taken from a woman between 40 and 55 years old with active or convalescent COVID-19. The chain links TRBV5-6 to TRBJ2-3, with D possibly matching TRBD2 (5 bases). CDR3 sequence: CASSLGSKGFGTQYF. The DNA for the CDR3 is TGTGCCAGCAGCTTAGGGAGCAAAGGGTTTGGTACGCAGTATTTT. Combining the CDR3 with reference TRBV5-6 and TRBJ2-3 gives the whole variable domain DAGVTQSPTHLIKTRGQQVTLRCSPKSGHDTVSWYQQALGQGPQFIFQYYEEEERQRGNFPDRFSGHQFPNYSSELNVNALLLGDSALYLCASSLGSKGFGTQYFGPGTRLTVL.